Shown below are 2 T cell receptor beta chains from a single sample sequenced in a study of T cell responses to AZD1222 COVID-19 vaccine. This table comes from immunoSEQ multiplex PCR, and its TCRdb copy is limited to in-frame clones, with some not included. This table has some 150,000 clones, approximately 94% appearing once. The sequencing used peripheral blood, collected on day 0 of AZD1222 vaccination. These receptors were obtained from an adult in good health.

The chain joins TRBV5-8 to TRBJ2-1; D is possibly TRBD1 (6 bases). Per the germline V gene, CDR1 is SGHTS and CDR2 is YDEGEE. The germline V and J ends were trimmed by 6 bases and 3 bases, with 10 bases remaining between them. The CDR3 consists of 13 residues. The CDR3, as DNA: TGTGCCAGCATCCGCAGGGGCTACAATGAGCAGTTCTTC. It encodes CASIRRGYNEQFF.

This rearrangement joins TRBV19 to TRBJ1-5; 7 bases agree with TRBD1. The germline CDR1 and CDR2 sequences are LNHDA and SQIVND (reference sequence). The CDR3 is made up of 13 amino acids. V was pared by 7 bases and J by 7 bases, with 7 bases of the junction left unmatched. This CDR3 is CASTWQGEQPQHF. The CDR3 region has the DNA TGTGCCAGTACCTGGCAGGGGGAACAGCCCCAGCATTTT.